The 10 T cell receptor beta chains below come from one sample, sequenced in a study of human thymus T cells. Repertoires were generated with immunoSEQ multiplex PCR, while TCRdb's copy carries only in-frame clones and drops some. The sample contains about 60,000 clones, 94% of which appear only once. The sample comprised blood. These receptors came from a boy younger than two with a congenital heart defect but otherwise immunologically healthy.

The J gene is TRBJ1-4, the V gene TRBV28, with TRBD1 as a possible D gene (5 bases). The V and J ends lost 6 bases and 5 bases respectively, with 16 bases between them. In germline, CDR1 is MDHEN, CDR2 SYDVKM. This CDR3 has 15 amino acids. CDR3 protein: CASSLYSGGNEKLFF. In DNA form, the CDR3 reads TGTGCCAGCAGCCTTTATTCGGGGGGGAATGAAAAACTGTTTTTT.

The rearrangement links TRBV19 to TRBJ2-5; maybe TRBD1 (6 bases). CDR1 and CDR2 from the germline V gene are LNHDA and SQIVND (reference sequence). The CDR3 is 17 residues long. V gave up 5 bases and J gave up 1 base, with 20 bases separating them. CDR3 sequence: CASSRSRGYRVQETQYF. CDR3 DNA: TGTGCCAGTAGTCGCTCCAGGGGTTACAGGGTCCAAGAGACCCAGTACTTC. The variable domain in full, completed from reference TRBV19 and TRBJ2-5, reads DGGITQSPKYLFRKEGQNVTLSCEQNLNHDAMYWYRQDPGQGLRLIYYSQIVNDFQKGDIAEGYSVSREKKESFPLTVTSAQKNPTAFYLCASSRSRGYRVQETQYFGPGTRLLVL.

This sequence joins TRBV11-2 and TRBJ1-2, with a weak D call TRBD1 (5 bases). CDR1 SGHAT and CDR2 FQNNGV come from the germline V gene. V was pared by 0 bases and J by 7 bases, with 6 bases between. There are 12 residues in the CDR3. The CDR3 spells CASSLEGVGYTF. The CDR3 DNA reads TGTGCCAGCAGCTTAGAAGGGGTTGGCTACACCTTC.

The V gene is TRBV4-2, the J gene TRBJ1-1; D uncertain. Germline-derived CDR1 and CDR2 are LGHNA and YNFKEQ. The length of the CDR3 is 13 residues. V was trimmed by 3 bases and J by 1 base, leaving 6 bases between them. CDR3 coding DNA: TGTGCCAGCAGCCATGTTGGGAACACTGAAGCTTTCTTT. It codes for CASSHVGNTEAFF.

The chain uses TRBV5-1 and TRBJ2-7, with 7 nucleotides matching TRBD1. The CDR3 covers 13 residues. The germline V gene encodes CDR1 SGHRS and CDR2 YFSETQ. With 2 bases clipped from V and 5 bases from J, the junction kept 4 bases outside the gene matches. The CDR3 DNA sequence: TGCGCCAGCAGCTTACGACAGGGCAACGAGCAGTACTTC. This codes for CASSLRQGNEQYF.

The chain has TRBV6-5 and TRBJ2-7; maybe TRBD1 (5 bases). Trimming took off 7 bases at V and 4 bases at J, with 8 bases between the two ends. Germline V gene sequence: CDR1 MNHEY, CDR2 SVGAGI. The CDR3 sequence is 11 residues long. CDR3 DNA: TGTGCCAGCACCGCAGGGTACGAGCAGTACTTC. Its translation is CASTAGYEQYF.

The chain is built from TRBV7-9 and TRBJ2-5, with a weak D call TRBD1 (5 bases). Per the germline V gene, CDR1 is SEHNR and CDR2 is FQNEAQ (reference sequence). Trimming took 5 bases from V and 1 from J, leaving 11 bases between them. The CDR3 spans 14 residues. The CDR3 here is CASSTREGQETQYF. The CDR3 nucleotides read TGTGCCAGCAGCACCAGGGAAGGCCAAGAGACCCAGTACTTC. The variable domain in full, with the rest retrieved from reference TRBV7-9 and TRBJ2-5, is DTGVSQNPRHKITKRGQNVTFRCDPISEHNRLYWYRQTLGQGPEFLTYFQNEAQLEKSRLLSDRFSAERPKGSFSTLEIQRTEQGDSAMYLCASSTREGQETQYFGPGTRLLVL.

The chain links TRBV19 to TRBJ1-5; no clear D. Trimming shortened V by 0 bases and J by 3 bases, and 9 bases separated the two germline ends. Germline CDR1 is LNHDA and CDR2 is SQIVND (reference sequence). The CDR3 has 15 amino acids. The CDR3 sequence: CASSIETEYNQPQHF. For the CDR3, the DNA is TGTGCCAGTAGTATAGAAACAGAATACAATCAGCCCCAGCATTTT.

The gene calls are TRBV5-6 and TRBJ2-4; D remains unclear. With 0 bases removed from V and 7 bases from J, the gap between germline ends came to 5 bases. The CDR3 length is 12 residues. Germline V CDR1 and CDR2: SGHDT, YYEEEE. CDR3 in amino acids: CASSLDSNIQYF. CDR3 DNA: TGTGCCAGCAGCTTGGACAGCAACATTCAGTACTTC.

This sequence joins TRBV5-1 and TRBJ2-2; D not certain. CDR1 and CDR2 from the germline V gene are SGHRS and YFSETQ. The germline V and J ends were trimmed by 2 bases and 6 bases, with 8 bases remaining between them. The CDR3 contains 13 residues. CDR3 amino acids: CASSFPVPGELFF. In DNA form, the CDR3 reads TGCGCCAGCAGCTTCCCAGTCCCCGGGGAGCTGTTTTTT.